A selection of T cell receptor beta chains follows, all from one sample in a study of T cell responses to AZD1222 COVID-19 vaccine. Here immunoSEQ multiplex PCR was the method, and the copy in TCRdb shows in-frame clones only, minus some. In the table there are approximately 110,000 clones, roughly nine tenths of which are singletons. The material sequenced was peripheral blood, taken on day 0 of AZD1222 vaccination. All receptors derive from an adult in good health. Both conserved end residues are part of each CDR3. Each record gives: V gene, J gene, clone size, D gene, CDR3 protein, CDR3 DNA. The D gene is left open where the match is weak. Clone size is shown for a subset of rows, as once, few, many or a class of expanded clone.

TRBV30	TRBJ1-1	.	.	CAWSVQGGSAFF	TGTGCCTGGAGTGTACAAGGAGGGTCGGCTTTCTTT
TRBV19	TRBJ1-5	.	.	CASTVGAAAGPQHF	TGTGCCAGTACTGTGGGGGCGGCGGCGGGGCCCCAGCATTTT
TRBV27	TRBJ1-5	.	TRBD1	CASSLQGQGSNQPQHF	TGTGCCAGCAGTTTACAGGGACAGGGTAGCAATCAGCCCCAGCATTTT
TRBV27	TRBJ2-1	.	TRBD2	CASSLLAGGINEQFF	TGTGCCAGCAGCTTACTAGCGGGAGGGATCAATGAGCAGTTCTTC
TRBV12-3/TRBV12-4	TRBJ1-2	.	TRBD1	CASARQGDYGYTF	TGTGCCAGCGCCCGACAGGGAGACTATGGCTACACCTTC
TRBV6-5	TRBJ2-7	few	.	CASSYRGGTYEQYF	TGTGCCAGCAGTTACAGGGGTGGGACCTACGAGCAGTACTTC
TRBV3-1/TRBV3-2	TRBJ2-2	.	TRBD1	CASSSTGGPPAGCAGELFF	TGTGCCAGCAGCTCCACAGGGGGACCTCCGGCAGGGTGCGCCGGGGAGCTGTTTTTT
TRBV27	TRBJ2-7	.	.	CASSFARGRDEQYF	TGTGCCAGCAGTTTCGCTCGGGGGCGAGACGAGCAGTACTTC
TRBV7-8	TRBJ1-2	once	TRBD1	CASARTGADYGYTF	TGTGCCAGCGCGAGGACAGGGGCGGATTATGGCTACACCTTC
TRBV4-2	TRBJ1-2	.	.	CASSQDVRGRGYTF	TGTGCCAGCAGCCAAGATGTCAGGGGACGGGGCTACACCTTC
TRBV5-1	TRBJ2-7	.	TRBD1	CASSLGDRASEQYF	TGCGCCAGCAGCTTGGGGGACAGAGCGAGTGAGCAGTACTTC
TRBV15	TRBJ1-1	.	.	CATSRVGQLNTEAFF	TGTGCCACCAGCAGAGTAGGGCAGCTTAATACTGAAGCTTTCTTT
TRBV28	TRBJ2-7	.	.	CASSPLLGRYEQYF	TGTGCCAGCAGTCCCTTGTTAGGGAGGTACGAGCAGTACTTC